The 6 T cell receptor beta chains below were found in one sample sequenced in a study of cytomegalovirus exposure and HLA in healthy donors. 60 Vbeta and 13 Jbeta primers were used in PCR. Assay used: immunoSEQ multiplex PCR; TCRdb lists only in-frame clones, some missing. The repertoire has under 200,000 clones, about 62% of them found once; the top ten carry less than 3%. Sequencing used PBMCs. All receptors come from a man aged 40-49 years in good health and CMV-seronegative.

CDR3 nucleotide sequence: TGCAGCGTTGAAGACAGGGGACTAGCGGCAGATACGCAGTATTTT. Residues: CSVEDRGLAADTQYF. The V gene is TRBV29-1, the J gene TRBJ2-3; 11 bases are a match to TRBD2. The CDR3 contains 15 residues. V was clipped by 0 bases and J by 4 bases; unmatched bases: 3. Looked up from germline, CDR1 is SQVTM and CDR2 is ANQGSEA.

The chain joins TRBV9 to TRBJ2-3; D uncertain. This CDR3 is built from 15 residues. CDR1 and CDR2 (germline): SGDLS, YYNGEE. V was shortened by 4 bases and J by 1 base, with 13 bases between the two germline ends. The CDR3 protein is CASSPRTVRTDTQYF. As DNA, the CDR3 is TGTGCCAGCAGCCCCCGCACGGTCCGCACAGATACGCAGTATTTT.

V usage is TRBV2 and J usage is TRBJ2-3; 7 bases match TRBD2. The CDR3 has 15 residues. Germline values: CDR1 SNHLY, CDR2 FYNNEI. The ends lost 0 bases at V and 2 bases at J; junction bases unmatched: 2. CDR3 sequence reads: CASSEARGSTDTQYF. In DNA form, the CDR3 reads TGTGCCAGCAGTGAAGCGCGGGGGTCCACAGATACGCAGTATTTT.

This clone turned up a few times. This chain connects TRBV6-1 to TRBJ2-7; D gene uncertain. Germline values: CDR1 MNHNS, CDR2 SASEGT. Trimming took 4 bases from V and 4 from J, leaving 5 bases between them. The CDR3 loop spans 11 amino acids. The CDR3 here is CASSAGYEQYF. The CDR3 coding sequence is TGTGCCAGCAGTGCGGGTTACGAGCAGTACTTC.

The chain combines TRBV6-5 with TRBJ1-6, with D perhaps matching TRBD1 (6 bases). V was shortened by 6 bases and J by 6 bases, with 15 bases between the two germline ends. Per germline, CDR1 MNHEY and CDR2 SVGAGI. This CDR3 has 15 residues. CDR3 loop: CASRTQGTGNSPLHF. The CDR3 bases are TGTGCCAGCAGGACACAGGGCACGGGTAATTCACCCCTCCACTTT.

The CDR3 DNA sequence: TGCAGCGTTGCTAGCTTTGGGCCCTACGAGCAGTACTTC. As protein: CSVASFGPYEQYF. The V call is TRBV29-1, the J call TRBJ2-5; TRBD2 might be the D (5 bases). The end of the DNA aligns better with TRBJ2-7, so the J call may be wrong. Germline lookup yields CDR1 SQVTM and CDR2 ANQGSEA. The length of the CDR3 is 13 residues.